This T cell receptor (beta chain) was recorded in a study of blood T cell repertoires in COVID-19. Background on the study: Specimens from acute and convalescent COVID-19 originated in the United States, Italy and Spain. T cells, B-cell-depleted T cells, or PBMCs provided the cDNA or gDNA that served as material.

TCRdb keeps only in-frame clones here, not all; method: immunoSEQ multiplex PCR. The table shows about 140,000 clones, with around 87% occurring only once. CDR3 length: 14 amino acids. Germline lookup yields CDR1 SGHNT and CDR2 YYREEE (reference sequence). Trimming took 1 base from V and 1 from J, leaving 8 bases between them. The sequence was obtained from a man between 60 and 75 years old who had recovered from COVID-19. The J gene is TRBJ2-5, the V gene TRBV5-4, with a possible D match to TRBD1 (6 bases). The sequenced sample consisted of PBMCs or T cells enriched from blood (not recorded which). This CDR3 is CASSLTGRQETQYF. The CDR3 nucleotides are TGTGCCAGCAGCTTGACAGGGCGCCAAGAGACCCAGTACTTC.